Following are 26 T cell receptor beta chains from one sample sequenced in a study of blood T cell repertoires in COVID-19. Method: immunoSEQ multiplex PCR; TCRdb's copy keeps in-frame clones and lacks some. The sample records about 64,000 clones, more than 60% being singletons. The sequencing sample was made of peripheral blood. The receptor source for this set is a human donor in a cohort sampled during active COVID-19.

The genes are TRBV5-4 and TRBJ1-3; tentative D call: TRBD1 (5 bases). This CDR3 has 15 amino acids. CDR1 and CDR2 from the germline V gene are SGHNT and YYREEE (reference sequence). V lost 1 base and J lost 0, with 8 bases in between. This chain's CDR3 is CASSLQGASGNTIYF. For the CDR3, the DNA is TGTGCCAGCAGCTTGCAGGGTGCCTCTGGAAACACCATATATTTT. The variable domain in full, completed from reference TRBV5-4 and TRBJ1-3, reads ETGVTQSPTHLIKTRGQQVTLRCSSQSGHNTVSWYQQALGQGPQFIFQYYREEENGRGNFPPRFSGLQFPNYSSELNVNALELDDSALYLCASSLQGASGNTIYFGEGSWLTVV.

The chain recombines TRBV6-5 with TRBJ1-4; perhaps TRBD1 as D (5 bases). The V gene lost 5 bases and the J gene lost 8 bases, with 12 bases spanning the gap. The germline V gene encodes CDR1 MNHEY and CDR2 SVGAGI. This CDR3 region has 13 residues. The CDR3 bases are TGTGCCAGCAGTCAGCAGGGTGGAGAAAAACTGTTTTTT. Translation gives CASSQQGGEKLFF.

The chain joins TRBV1 to TRBJ2-7; TRBD2, the table's D call, lacks a check against the DNA. TRBV1 is an annotated pseudogene. The CDR3 consists of 12 residues. For the CDR3, the DNA is TGCACCAGCAGCCATCGTACCTACGAGCAGTACTTC. This codes for CTSSHRTYEQYF.

The V gene is TRBV5-6, the J gene TRBJ1-6; the D is unclear. Germline V gene data show CDR1 as SGHDT and CDR2 as YYEEEE. The V end was cut by 0 bases, the J end by 10 bases, with 14 bases between. The CDR3 totals 15 residues. CDR3 sequence: CASSLGPAFGSPLHF. For the CDR3, the DNA is TGTGCCAGCAGCTTGGGCCCTGCCTTCGGGTCACCCCTCCACTTT.

This clone has only a few counts. The chain joins TRBV6-2 or TRBV6-3 to TRBJ2-7; D is undetermined. The germline gives CDR1 MNHEY, CDR2 SVGEGT. Between the trimmed V and J ends, which lost 1 base and 2 bases, there was a span of 6 bases. CDR3 size: 13 residues. CDR3 amino acids: CASSYLPAYEQYF. CDR3 in DNA: TGTGCCAGCAGTTACTTGCCAGCCTACGAGCAGTACTTC.

The chain uses TRBV19 and TRBJ2-6, with 8 bases aligning to TRBD1. J gave up 4 bases and V 3 bases, and 8 bases lay outside the gene matches. The germline V gene encodes CDR1 LNHDA and CDR2 SQIVND (reference sequence). This CDR3 region has 17 residues. For the CDR3, the DNA is TGTGCCAGTAGTATCTCAGGGGGCGCGTCAGGGGCCAACGTCCTGACTTTC. Its protein product is CASSISGGASGANVLTF. The full variable domain, rest sourced from reference TRBV19 and TRBJ2-6, is DGGITQSPKYLFRKEGQNVTLSCEQNLNHDAMYWYRQDPGQGLRLIYYSQIVNDFQKGDIAEGYSVSREKKESFPLTVTSAQKNPTAFYLCASSISGGASGANVLTFGAGSRLTVL.

This sequence joins TRBV6-2 or TRBV6-3 and TRBJ2-5; no firm D call. V lost 0 bases, J lost 1 base, and 6 bases lay in between. In germline, CDR1 is MNHEY, CDR2 SVGEGT. CDR3 length: 14 residues. CDR3 bases: TGTGCCAGCAGTTACTCCGGCGGCCAAGAGACCCAGTACTTC. It codes for CASSYSGGQETQYF.

This clone came up a few times. This sequence joins TRBV19 and TRBJ1-6; TRBD1 aligns across 8 bases. CDR1 is LNHDA and CDR2 is SQIVND in the germline V gene (reference sequence). The CDR3 contains 14 residues. Trimming took 7 bases from V and 8 from J; bases not matched to a gene: 7. As DNA, the CDR3 is TGTGCCAGTACCAATTCCAGGGGGCATTCACCCCTCCACTTT. Its translation is CASTNSRGHSPLHF.

V is TRBV30 and J is TRBJ1-1, with TRBD1 as a possible D gene (5 bases). Germline V gives CDR1 GTSNPN, CDR2 SVGIG (reference sequence). This CDR3 has 14 residues. V gave up 0 bases and J gave up 9 bases, with 17 bases separating them. The CDR3 DNA reads TGTGCCTGGAGTGTAGGCGGGACCCCGGGGCAAGCTTTCTTT. This sequence encodes CAWSVGGTPGQAFF.

This chain uses TRBV7-3 with TRBJ2-1; TRBD2 aligns across 7 bases. The J segment lost 4 bases and the V segment lost 5 bases, leaving 8 bases of the junction unmatched. Germline lookup yields CDR1 SGHTA and CDR2 FQGTGA. There are 15 residues in the CDR3. CDR3 sequence reads: CASSQSSGGYNEQFF. In DNA form, the CDR3 reads TGTGCCAGCAGCCAATCCTCGGGGGGATACAATGAGCAGTTCTTC. Combining the CDR3 with reference TRBV7-3 and TRBJ2-1 gives the whole variable domain GAGVSQTPSNKVTEKGKYVELRCDPISGHTALYWYRQSLGQGPEFLIYFQGTGAADDSGLPNDRFFAVRPEGSVSTLKIQRTERGDSAVYLCASSQSSGGYNEQFFGPGTRLTVL.

The rearrangement links TRBV7-8 to TRBJ1-1, with 8 bases lining up with TRBD1. CDR3 length: 14 residues. V lost 5 bases and J lost 8; bases outside the gene matches: 10. Germline V CDR1 and CDR2: SGHVS, FQNEAQ. The CDR3 DNA reads as TGTGCCAGCAGCCTGTCGCGGGACAGGCGGGAAGCTTTCTTT. This translates into CASSLSRDRREAFF. Full variable domain (rest looked up from reference TRBV7-8 and TRBJ1-1): GAGVSQSPRYKVAKRGQDVALRCDPISGHVSLFWYQQALGQGPEFLTYFQNEAQLDKSGLPSDRFFAERPEGSVSTLKIQRTQQEDSAVYLCASSLSRDRREAFFGQGTRLTVV.

The chain uses TRBV11-3 and TRBJ2-7; TRBD2 agrees at 10 bases. This CDR3 is 15 amino acids long. Germline V gene data show CDR1 as SGHNT and CDR2 as YENEEA. With 1 base clipped from V and 5 bases from J, the junction kept 5 bases outside the gene matches. As DNA, the CDR3 is TGTGCCAGCAGCTTAGGGGGACTAGCGTCGCACGAGCAGTACTTC. Encoded protein: CASSLGGLASHEQYF.

The genes are TRBV6-5 and TRBJ2-7; perhaps TRBD1 as D (6 bases). CDR1 MNHEY and CDR2 SVGAGI come from the germline V gene. V was cut by 8 bases and J by 3 bases, with 11 bases left in between. The CDR3 has 12 amino acids. The CDR3 region is CASWDTLYEQYF. CDR3 bases: TGTGCCAGCTGGGACACCCTCTACGAGCAGTACTTC.

The V call is TRBV2, the J call TRBJ1-2; 8 positions agree with TRBD1. V was pared by 5 bases and J by 3 bases, with 2 bases of the junction left unmatched. The length of the CDR3 is 13 residues. CDR1 and CDR2 from the germline V gene are SNHLY and FYNNEI. This chain's CDR3 is CASSSTGDYGYTF. In nucleotides, the CDR3 is TGTGCCAGCAGTTCGACAGGGGACTATGGCTACACCTTC.

This chain connects TRBV6-1 to TRBJ1-1; 8 nucleotides line up with TRBD1. Unmatched junction bases numbered 1, after V lost 0 bases and J lost 4 bases. There are 14 residues in the CDR3. CDR1 is MNHNS, CDR2 SASEGT, per germline. The CDR3 reads CASSEADRGTEAFF. The CDR3 nucleotides read TGTGCCAGCAGTGAAGCCGACAGGGGCACTGAAGCTTTCTTT.

This clone was found a few times. The V call is TRBV4-3, the J call TRBJ2-7; the D gene is possibly TRBD1 (5 bases). CDR3 length: 14 amino acids. Germline lookup yields CDR1 LGHNA and CDR2 YSLEER. V lost 0 bases and J 2 bases, leaving 8 bases between the germline ends. The CDR3 spells CASSQEGRAYEQYF. The DNA of the CDR3 is TGCGCCAGCAGCCAAGAGGGCAGGGCCTACGAGCAGTACTTC.

The rearrangement uses TRBV5-1 and TRBJ2-3, with 9 bases matching TRBD2. Germline V gene sequence: CDR1 SGHRS, CDR2 YFSETQ. The CDR3 length is 16 residues. The trim removed 0 bases at V and 0 bases at J, leaving 2 bases unmatched. The CDR3 region is CASSLAAGGSTDTQYF. The CDR3 DNA is TGCGCCAGCAGCTTGGCCGCGGGGGGGAGCACAGATACGCAGTATTTT.

The V call is TRBV29-1, the J call TRBJ2-1; 7 nucleotides line up with TRBD2. CDR1 and CDR2 from the germline V gene are SQVTM and ANQGSEA. The J segment lost 8 bases and the V segment lost 7 bases, leaving 17 bases of the junction unmatched. This CDR3 spans 15 amino acids. CDR3 bases: TGCAGCGCTAAGACTAGCTATGACGGTGTTGATGAGCAGTTCTTC. Amino acid sequence: CSAKTSYDGVDEQFF.

The chain has TRBV7-2 and TRBJ1-6; D remains unclear. The ends were cut back, 4 bases at V and 4 bases at J, with 5 bases in the middle. Germline values: CDR1 SGHTA, CDR2 FQGNSA. The CDR3 is 13 amino acids. The CDR3 DNA reads as TGTGCCAGCAGCTCATCATATAATTCACCCCTCCACTTT. Amino acid sequence: CASSSSYNSPLHF.

The chain joins TRBV1 to TRBJ2-2; no DNA check was done on the table's D call, TRBD1. TRBV1 is flagged as a pseudogene. CDR3 size: 16 residues. CDR3 nucleotides: TGCACCAGCAGCCAAAGACAGGGAAGGTGTACCGGGGAGCTGTTTTTT. Translated, it gives CTSSQRQGRCTGELFF.

The chain links TRBV27 to TRBJ1-1; TRBD1 aligns across 9 bases. The V segment lost 7 bases and the J segment 5 bases; nucleotides outside the gene matches: 5. Germline V CDR1 and CDR2: MNHEY, SMNVEV (reference sequence). The CDR3 spans 13 residues. The CDR3 here is CASKQGAGTEAFF. For the CDR3, the DNA is TGTGCCAGCAAACAGGGGGCGGGGACTGAAGCTTTCTTT.

As DNA, the CDR3 is TGTGCCAGCAGCCCGCGGACTAGCGGGGGGGCCGGAGATACGCAGTATTTT. Its protein product is CASSPRTSGGAGDTQYF. The V call is TRBV11-2, the J call TRBJ2-3; 15 nucleotides agree with TRBD2. This CDR3 is built from 17 residues. V dropped 5 bases and J dropped 5; count of bases not matched to a gene: 8. Germline CDR1 SGHAT, CDR2 FQNNGV.

The chain recombines TRBV5-6 with TRBJ1-2, with D tentatively TRBD1 (6 bases). This CDR3 is built from 15 residues. V was shortened by 1 base and J by 0 bases, with 10 bases between the two germline ends. Per the germline V gene, CDR1 is SGHDT and CDR2 is YYEEEE. The CDR3 protein is CASSLYREPNYGYTF. The CDR3 nucleotides read TGTGCCAGCAGCTTGTACAGGGAGCCTAACTATGGCTACACCTTC.

The V call is TRBV29-1, the J call TRBJ2-3; no firm D call. V was clipped by 5 bases and J by 2 bases, with 5 bases between them. Germline V lookup: CDR1 SQVTM, CDR2 ANQGSEA. The CDR3 has 11 amino acids. The DNA of the CDR3 is TGCAGCGTTTCGTTCACAGATACGCAGTATTTT. This encodes CSVSFTDTQYF.

The chain joins TRBV5-1 to TRBJ1-4, with no clear D. The CDR3 loop spans 13 amino acids. With 4 bases removed from V and 8 bases from J, the gap between germline ends came to 12 bases. From germline, CDR1 is SGHRS and CDR2 YFSETQ. This CDR3 reads CASSQVSEEKLFF. DNA of the CDR3: TGCGCCAGCAGCCAGGTTTCAGAAGAAAAACTGTTTTTT.

This chain connects TRBV14 to TRBJ2-3; possibly TRBD2 for D (5 bases). Germline CDR1 and CDR2: SGHDN and FVKESK. V lost 4 bases and J lost 2, with 13 bases in between. The CDR3 consists of 15 residues. CDR3 in amino acids: CASSPAGEPTDTQYF. CDR3 sequence (DNA): TGTGCCAGCAGCCCTGCCGGGGAACCCACAGATACGCAGTATTTT. The full variable domain, its missing parts supplied by reference TRBV14 and TRBJ2-3, is EAGVTQFPSHSVIEKGQTVTLRCDPISGHDNLYWYRRVMGKEIKFLLHFVKESKQDESGMPNNRFLAERTGGTYSTLKVQPAELEDSGVYFCASSPAGEPTDTQYFGPGTRLTVL.